This T cell receptor (beta chain) emerged from a study of blood T cell repertoires in COVID-19. The germline CDR1 and CDR2 sequences are MDHEN and SYDVKM. Inclusive of both ends, the CDR3 amounts to 16 amino acids. To note about this clone: No DNA is shown, since the ends of the CDR3 on it are uncertain; the CDR3 is the one TCRdb lists.

In the original workflow: Using reference gene primer amplification, nucleated cell counts were estimated. Sequencing was performed with immunoSEQ multiplex PCR; in TCRdb, only in-frame clones are kept and a portion is missing. The DNA was the basis for D and trimming; V, J and clone size are from that table. The repertoire has about 270,000 clones, around nine tenths of them found once; the top ten carry over 2.5%. The specimen sequenced was PBMCs or T cells enriched from blood (not recorded which). This chain joins TRBV28 and TRBJ2-1; the listed D gene, TRBD1, was not tested against the DNA. The sequence was obtained from a young woman who had recovered from COVID-19. The CDR3 sequence is CASSTSGQGAKNEQFF.